This TCR beta chain is drawn from a study of blood T cell repertoires in COVID-19. Method: immunoSEQ multiplex PCR; TCRdb's copy keeps in-frame clones and lacks some. There are fewer than 250,000 clones in the sample; 65% to 85% occur only once, and approximately 3% lies in the top ten. The germline gives CDR1 SNHLY, CDR2 FYNNEI. The CDR3 totals 14 residues. J gave up 7 bases and V 4 bases, and 6 bases lay outside the gene matches. The receptor was derived from a woman aged 25 to 39 who had been exposed to COVID-19. The rearrangement joins TRBV2 to TRBJ1-5; TRBD1 agrees at 8 bases. The sequenced sample was PBMCs or T cells enriched from blood (not recorded which). The chain's CDR3 is CASSGQGMRQPQHF. The CDR3 region has the DNA TGTGCCAGCAGTGGACAGGGGATGAGGCAGCCCCAGCATTTT. The full variable domain, its missing parts supplied by reference TRBV2 and TRBJ1-5, is EPEVTQTPSHQVTQMGQEVILRCVPISNHLYFYWYRQILGQKVEFLVSFYNNEISEKSEIFDDQFSVERPDGSNFTLKIRSTKLEDSAMYFCASSGQGMRQPQHFGDGTRLSIL.